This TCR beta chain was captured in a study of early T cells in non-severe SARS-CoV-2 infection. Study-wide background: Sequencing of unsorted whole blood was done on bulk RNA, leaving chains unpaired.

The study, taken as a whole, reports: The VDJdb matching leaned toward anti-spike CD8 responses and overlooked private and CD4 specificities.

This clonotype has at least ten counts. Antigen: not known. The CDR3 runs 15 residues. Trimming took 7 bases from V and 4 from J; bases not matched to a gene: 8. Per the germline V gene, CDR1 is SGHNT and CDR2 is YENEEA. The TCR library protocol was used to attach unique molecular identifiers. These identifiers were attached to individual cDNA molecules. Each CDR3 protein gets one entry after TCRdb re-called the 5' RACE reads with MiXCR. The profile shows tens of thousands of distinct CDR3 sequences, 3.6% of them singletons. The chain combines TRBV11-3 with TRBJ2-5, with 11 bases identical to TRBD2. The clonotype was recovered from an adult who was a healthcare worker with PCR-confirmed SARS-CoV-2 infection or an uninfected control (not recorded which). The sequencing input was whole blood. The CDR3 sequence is CASTPTSGSLETQYF. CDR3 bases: TGTGCCAGCACCCCCACTAGCGGGAGTTTAGAGACCCAGTACTTC.